This T cell receptor (beta chain) originates from a study of blood T cell repertoires in COVID-19. Study overall: From T cells, B-cell-depleted T cells, or PBMCs came the material, which was cDNA or gDNA.

Germline-derived CDR1 and CDR2 are LNHDA and SQIVND (reference sequence). The CDR3 consists of 14 residues. Trimming cost V 3 bases and J 6 bases, with 14 bases left between them. This clone came up once. Using immunoSEQ multiplex PCR, the repertoire was profiled, and TCRdb retains in-frame clones only, with some absent. The sample includes tens of thousands of clones, around four fifths of them seen just once. This chain uses TRBV19 with TRBJ1-2, with D possibly matching TRBD1 (5 bases). The sequence was collected from a woman of 80 years or more with active or convalescent COVID-19. The sample was peripheral blood. The DNA for the CDR3 is TGTGCCAGTAGTATTTCCAAGGGGCATGATGGCTACACCTTC. Translating gives CASSISKGHDGYTF.